This T cell receptor (beta chain) was captured in a study of cytomegalovirus exposure and HLA in healthy donors. The study, taken as a whole, reports: TRBV6-2, TRBV6-3 and some other V segments were excluded as indistinguishable. According to an earlier analysis, most TCR beta V segments yielded productive rearrangements about 90% or about 30% of the time. The study recorded 150 to 200 TCR beta chains that were cytomegalovirus-associated.

The PCR had 60 Vbeta and 13 Jbeta primers. Some clones are missing from TCRdb's copy, which holds only in-frame ones; the method was immunoSEQ multiplex PCR. The sample carries around 180,000 clones, around 86% recorded once. Germline V gene data show CDR1 as MDHEN and CDR2 as SYDVKM. The junction had 9 bases not matched to a gene; V was cut back by 6 bases and J by 3 bases. CDR3 length equals 15 residues. Regarding this clone: Its matching antigen is unknown.

The sequence was obtained from a woman younger than 35 in good health and CMV-seronegative. Sequenced material: PBMCs. The chain links TRBV28 to TRBJ1-2, with TRBD1 identical over 8 bases. The CDR3 bases are TGTGCCAGCAGCCCAGGGGGCGCGGTAGACTATGGCTACACCTTC. Its protein product is CASSPGGAVDYGYTF.